The present TCR beta chain was sequenced within a study of sequential checkpoint blockade in melanoma. Overall study: First-line arms were nivolumab then ipilimumab, or the reverse, randomized 1:1. After both sequences, patients received maintenance nivolumab.

This clone was seen only once. Sequencing used immunoSEQ multiplex PCR; TCRdb keeps in-frame clones, though not all of them. The sample contains under 25,000 clones, 73% of which appear only once. Treatment meaning: randomized to nivolumab then ipilimumab (arm A) or the reverse (arm B). None of the patients previously received DNA-damaging chemotherapy. Live CD3+CD8+ CD19− CD56− cells were sorted from PBMCs. The CDR3 is made up of 17 amino acids. V lost 0 bases to trimming and J lost 2 bases; unmatched junction nucleotides: 9. Germline V gives CDR1 LNHNV, CDR2 YYDKDF (reference sequence). This receptor was identified in a human donor with melanoma. This rearrangement joins TRBV15 to TRBJ2-7; 8 nucleotides match TRBD1. The sample in question was CD8+ T cells sorted from blood (inferred from file names), obtained from a patient given nivolumab and ipilimumab in sequence. CDR3 region: CATSREKPGGPPYEQYF. The CDR3 coding sequence is TGTGCCACCAGCAGAGAGAAGCCAGGGGGCCCCCCCTACGAGCAGTACTTC.